These 22 T cell receptor beta chains were all obtained from the same sample, sequenced in a study of cytomegalovirus exposure and HLA in healthy donors. PCR was performed using 60 Vbeta and 13 Jbeta primers. Clones were read by immunoSEQ multiplex PCR, and TCRdb kept only the in-frame ones, dropping some. The repertoire table contains about 92,000 clones. The material sequenced was PBMCs. The origin of the receptors is a middle-aged man in good health and CMV-seropositive.

The rearrangement joins TRBV28 to TRBJ1-3, with D unresolved. The CDR3 runs to 15 residues. CDR1 and CDR2 from the germline V gene are MDHEN and SYDVKM. V was cut by 8 bases and J by 3 bases, with 17 bases left in between. The CDR3, as DNA: TGTGCCAGCGCGTACGGGAGGGCGGATGGAAACACCATATATTTT. This encodes CASAYGRADGNTIYF.

This chain's CDR3 is CASSYRPTAELFF. The DNA of the CDR3 is TGTGCCAGCAGTTACCGTCCGACAGCCGAACTGTTTTTT. The V and J genes are TRBV6-6 and TRBJ1-4; a weak D match, TRBD1 (5 bases). From germline, CDR1 is MNHNY and CDR2 SVGAGI (reference sequence). V was pared by 2 bases and J by 12 bases, with 13 bases between. The CDR3 extends over 13 amino acids.

The rearrangement links TRBV28 to TRBJ1-1; 8 bases align to TRBD1. Germline V lookup: CDR1 MDHEN, CDR2 SYDVKM. This CDR3 region has 11 residues. J lost 10 bases, V lost 7 bases, and 5 bases had no gene match. CDR3 sequence reads: CASTLTGAAFF. The CDR3 region has the DNA TGTGCCAGCACCTTGACAGGGGCAGCTTTCTTT.

CDR3 in amino acids: CASGGVGKNIQYF. The CDR3 coding sequence is TGTGCCAGCGGGGGGGTAGGCAAAAACATTCAGTACTTC. The gene calls are TRBV6-5 and TRBJ2-4, with 7 bases lining up with TRBD2. The V gene end was trimmed by 8 bases and the J gene end by 3 bases; junction bases not matched to a gene: 4. Per germline, CDR1 MNHEY and CDR2 SVGAGI. This CDR3 has 13 amino acids.

The chain links TRBV7-8 to TRBJ2-1, with 11 bases fitting TRBD2. V lost 5 bases and J lost 7; bases outside the gene matches: 10. The length of the CDR3 is 16 residues. Germline CDR1 SGHVS, CDR2 FQNEAQ. Written as DNA, the CDR3 is TGTGCCAGCAGCGACCAACTAGCGGGGGTAACGAATGAGCAGTTCTTC. It is translated as CASSDQLAGVTNEQFF.

The chain joins TRBV7-9 to TRBJ2-1; maybe TRBD2 (5 bases). This CDR3 contains 14 residues. V lost 5 bases and J 0 bases, leaving 8 bases between the germline ends. Germline V gives CDR1 SEHNR, CDR2 FQNEAQ (reference sequence). The CDR3 nucleotides are TGTGCCAGCAGCATGGAGGCCTCCTACAATGAGCAGTTCTTC. Protein sequence: CASSMEASYNEQFF. The variable domain in full, completed from reference TRBV7-9 and TRBJ2-1, reads DTGVSQNPRHKITKRGQNVTFRCDPISEHNRLYWYRQTLGQGPEFLTYFQNEAQLEKSRLLSDRFSAERPKGSFSTLEIQRTEQGDSAMYLCASSMEASYNEQFFGPGTRLTVL.

This chain uses TRBV21-1 with TRBJ1-2; the DNA was not compared with TRBD1, the D call given in the table. TRBV21-1 is a recognized pseudogene. This CDR3 contains 14 residues. CDR3 sequence (DNA): TGTGCCAGCCCTATGGCTCAGGCCCACTATGGCTACACCTTC. It specifies CASPMAQAHYGYTF.

The rearrangement uses TRBV9 and TRBJ1-1, with TRBD1 identical over 7 bases. CDR1 is SGDLS, CDR2 YYNGEE, per germline. The CDR3 length is 14 residues. The ends lost 3 bases at V and 1 base at J; junction bases unmatched: 3. The CDR3 sequence is CASSEGARNTEAFF. DNA of the CDR3: TGTGCCAGCAGCGAGGGGGCCAGGAACACTGAAGCTTTCTTT.

The rearrangement joins TRBV9 to TRBJ2-3; D gene ambiguous. Between the trimmed V and J ends, which lost 0 bases and 5 bases, there was a span of 7 bases. Germline V gene sequence: CDR1 SGDLS, CDR2 YYNGEE. This CDR3 spans 13 amino acids. The CDR3 nucleotides read TGTGCCAGCAGCGTAGCTAGTAGAGATACGCAGTATTTT. It codes for CASSVASRDTQYF. The complete variable domain, with remaining parts taken from reference TRBV9 and TRBJ2-3, reads DSGVTQTPKHLITATGQRVTLRCSPRSGDLSVYWYQQSLDQGLQFLIQYYNGEERAKGNILERFSAQQFPDLHSELNLSSLELGDSALYFCASSVASRDTQYFGPGTRLTVL.

The chain uses TRBV4-1 and TRBJ1-1; 9 bases are shared with TRBD1. Germline V gene data show CDR1 as MGHRA and CDR2 as YSYEKL. With V trimmed by 1 base and J by 3 bases, 6 bases remained unmatched. The CDR3 loop spans 16 amino acids. The chain's CDR3 is CASSQAPGTGYTEAFF. The DNA for the CDR3 is TGCGCCAGCAGCCAAGCCCCTGGGACAGGGTACACTGAAGCTTTCTTT.

The J gene is TRBJ2-2, the V gene TRBV29-1; 8 bases agree with TRBD2. V shed 6 bases and J 5 bases; nucleotides not matched to a gene: 11. Germline V lookup: CDR1 SQVTM, CDR2 ANQGSEA. The CDR3 is made up of 15 amino acids. CDR3 loop: CSVRGGRGRTGELFF. The CDR3 bases are TGCAGCGTCCGGGGGGGCAGGGGAAGGACCGGGGAGCTGTTTTTT.

The rearrangement uses TRBV7-2 and TRBJ2-1; the match to TRBD2 covers 7 bases. The germline gives CDR1 SGHTA, CDR2 FQGNSA. CDR3 length equals 17 residues. V was clipped by 3 bases and J by 5 bases; unmatched bases: 13. DNA for the CDR3: TGTGCCAGCAGCTTCCCTCGACTAGCTCAGGCAAACAATGAGCAGTTCTTC. Protein sequence: CASSFPRLAQANNEQFF.

The chain links TRBV7-9 to TRBJ1-2; D is possibly TRBD1 (6 bases). The germline V gene encodes CDR1 SEHNR and CDR2 FQNEAQ (reference sequence). With 7 bases removed from V and 7 bases from J, the gap between germline ends came to 10 bases. The CDR3 length is 11 residues. The CDR3 loop reads CASNRVSGYTF. The CDR3 DNA reads TGTGCCAGCAACAGGGTCTCTGGCTACACCTTC.

The V gene is TRBV19, the J gene TRBJ2-1; 12 bases agree with TRBD2. The CDR3 has 15 amino acids. Germline CDR1 and CDR2: LNHDA and SQIVND (reference sequence). The junction had 8 bases not matched to a gene; V was cut back by 5 bases and J by 9 bases. Here the CDR3 DNA reads TGTGCCAGTAGTCACCTAGCGGGAGGGACTGTTGAGCAGTTCTTC. Protein sequence: CASSHLAGGTVEQFF.

V and J are TRBV30 and TRBJ2-5; 12 positions match TRBD2. CDR1 GTSNPN and CDR2 SVGIG come from the germline V gene (reference sequence). The ends lost 1 base at V and 4 bases at J; junction bases unmatched: 7. The CDR3 has 16 amino acids. The CDR3 is CAWSEGLAGGLETQYF. The DNA of the CDR3 is TGTGCCTGGAGTGAAGGGCTAGCGGGAGGGTTAGAGACCCAGTACTTC.

The V gene is TRBV12-5, the J gene TRBJ1-5; D is ambiguous. Trimming removed 7 bases at V and 7 bases at J, with 17 bases between. The CDR3 runs to 14 residues. CDR1 is LGHNT, CDR2 FRNRAP, per germline. The CDR3 protein is CASAPDFKGQPQHF. As DNA, the CDR3 is TGTGCTAGTGCCCCGGACTTCAAGGGCCAGCCCCAGCATTTT.

CDR3 in amino acids: CASTTTGQHYEQYF. The CDR3, as DNA: TGTGCCAGCACGACCACGGGACAACACTACGAGCAGTACTTC. The rearrangement joins TRBV7-9 to TRBJ2-7, with a tentative D call TRBD1 (6 bases). This CDR3 is 14 amino acids long. Looked up from germline, CDR1 is SEHNR and CDR2 is FQNEAQ (reference sequence). V was clipped by 7 bases and J by 3 bases, with 16 bases between them. Filled out from reference TRBV7-9 and TRBJ2-7, the complete variable domain reads DTGVSQNPRHKITKRGQNVTFRCDPISEHNRLYWYRQTLGQGPEFLTYFQNEAQLEKSRLLSDRFSAERPKGSFSTLEIQRTEQGDSAMYLCASTTTGQHYEQYFGPGTRLTVT.

This chain links TRBV30 with TRBJ1-4, with D hard to call. The germline gives CDR1 GTSNPN, CDR2 SVGIG (reference sequence). The CDR3 extends over 15 amino acids. Trimming took 0 bases from V and 4 from J, leaving 12 bases between them. In DNA form, the CDR3 reads TGTGCCTGGAGTGTAGCGGTCAGAGTTAATGAAAAACTGTTTTTT. Translation: CAWSVAVRVNEKLFF.

For this clone: Relative to the germline gene, one junction end is altered; a read error may explain this. This chain uses TRBV7-7 with TRBJ2-1, with TRBD2 matching over 10 bases. This CDR3 contains 17 residues. Germline values: CDR1 SSHAT, CDR2 FNYEAQ (reference sequence). The CDR3 DNA is TGTGCTAGCAGCCCGGGGGTAGCGGGAGGAACCTACAATGAGCAGTTCTTC. It translates to CASSPGVAGGTYNEQFF.

The gene calls are TRBV29-1 and TRBJ2-7, with TRBD2 identical over 14 bases. Germline V gene data show CDR1 as SQVTM and CDR2 as ANQGSEA. This CDR3 has 15 amino acids. CDR3 loop: CRLGGLAGALEEQYV. The CDR3 nucleotides are TGCAGGCTGGGGGGACTAGCGGGAGCATTGGAGGAGCAGTACGTC.

The chain combines TRBV20-1 with TRBJ1-1; D unclear. Deletions cut 3 bases from V and 4 bases from J, with 6 bases between. The germline V gene encodes CDR1 DFQATT and CDR2 SNEGSKA (reference sequence). The CDR3 totals 11 residues. In DNA, the CDR3 is TGCAGTGCTAGTCGGAGCACTGAAGCTTTCTTT. Its translation is CSASRSTEAFF.

The V gene is TRBV4-2, the J gene TRBJ2-5, with 8 bases fitting TRBD2. Germline CDR1 reads LGHNA; CDR2 reads YNFKEQ. V shed 2 bases, J shed 2 bases, and the junction held 13 bases outside the gene matches. This CDR3 is built from 18 residues. CDR3 amino acids: CASSQLGGAPADQETQYF. For the CDR3, the DNA is TGTGCCAGCAGCCAACTCGGGGGGGCCCCAGCGGATCAAGAGACCCAGTACTTC.